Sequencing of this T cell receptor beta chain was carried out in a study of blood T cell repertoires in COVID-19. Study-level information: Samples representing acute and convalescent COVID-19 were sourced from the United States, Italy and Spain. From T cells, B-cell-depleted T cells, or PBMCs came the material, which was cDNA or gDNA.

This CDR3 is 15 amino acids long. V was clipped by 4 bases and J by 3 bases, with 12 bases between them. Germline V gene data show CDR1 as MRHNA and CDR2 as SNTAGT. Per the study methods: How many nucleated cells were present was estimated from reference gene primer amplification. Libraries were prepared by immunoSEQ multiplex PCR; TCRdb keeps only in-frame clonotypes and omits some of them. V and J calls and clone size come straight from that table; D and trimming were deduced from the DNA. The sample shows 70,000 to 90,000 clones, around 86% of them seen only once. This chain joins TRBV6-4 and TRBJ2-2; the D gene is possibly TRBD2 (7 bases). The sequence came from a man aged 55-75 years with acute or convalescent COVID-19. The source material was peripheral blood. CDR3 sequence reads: CASSAGGYHTGELFF. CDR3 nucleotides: TGTGCCAGCAGTGCGGGGGGCTATCACACCGGGGAGCTGTTTTTT.